The clone carrying this T cell receptor beta chain was seen just once. At the DNA level, this CDR3 is encoded by other sequences in the same sample as well. Sequencing was performed with immunoSEQ multiplex PCR; in TCRdb, only in-frame clones are kept and a portion is missing. The data show roughly 2,500,000 clones, with 90% to 95% seen just once and roughly 0.39% held by the top ten. These data originate in a study of shared clonotypes between healthy human individuals. V was trimmed by 3 bases and J by 1 base, leaving 6 bases between them. The CDR3 has 13 amino acids. CDR1 is KGHSH, CDR2 LQKENI, per germline.

The receptor's source is a man between 18 and 35 years old in good health. Some clones in this sample may be carry-over from other donors' samples. The rearrangement uses TRBV18 and TRBJ1-1; D unresolved. The sample taken for sequencing was naive CD4+ T cells from PBMCs. Subset given: CD45RA+ positively selected. CDR3 DNA sequence: TGTGCCAGCTCACCGACGGGGAACACTGAAGCTTTCTTT. It is translated as CASSPTGNTEAFF.